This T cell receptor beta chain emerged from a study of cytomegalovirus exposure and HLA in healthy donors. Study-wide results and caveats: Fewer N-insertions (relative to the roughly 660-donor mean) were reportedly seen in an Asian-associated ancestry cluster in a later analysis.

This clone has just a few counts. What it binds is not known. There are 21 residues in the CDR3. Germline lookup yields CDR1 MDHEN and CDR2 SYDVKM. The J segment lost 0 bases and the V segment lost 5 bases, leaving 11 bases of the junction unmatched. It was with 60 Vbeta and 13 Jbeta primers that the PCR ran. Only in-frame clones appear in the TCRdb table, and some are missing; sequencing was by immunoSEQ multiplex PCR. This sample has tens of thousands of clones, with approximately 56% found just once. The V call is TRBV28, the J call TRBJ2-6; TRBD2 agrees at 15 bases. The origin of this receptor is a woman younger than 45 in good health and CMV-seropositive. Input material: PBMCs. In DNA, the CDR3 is TGTGCCAGCAGTGCATTTGGGACTAGCGGGGGGTACTCCTCTGGGGCCAACGTCCTGACTTTC. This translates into CASSAFGTSGGYSSGANVLTF.